This T cell receptor (beta chain) was documented in a study of cytomegalovirus exposure and HLA in healthy donors. The study's findings and limits: With DRB1 most and HLA-C fewest, TCR association rates differed between HLA loci in a later analysis. V- and J-gene trimming of TCR beta was linked (in a later analysis) to a missense DCLRE1C variant.

PCR amplification relied on 60 Vbeta primers (plus 13 Jbeta primers). Data came from immunoSEQ multiplex PCR; TCRdb stores just in-frame clones and leaves some out. This table holds 130,000 to 150,000 clones, over 70% found once. The CDR3 has 16 residues. CDR1 and CDR2 from the germline V gene are MGHRA and YSYEKL. Germline trimming cut 2 bases from V and 0 bases from J; bases unmatched to any gene: 4. As to this clone: Its specificity is unknown.

Sequencing was done on a sample of PBMCs. The V gene is TRBV4-1, the J gene TRBJ2-1; 7 bases are a match to TRBD2. The sequence derives from a woman aged 40 to 49 in good health and CMV-seropositive. In DNA form, the CDR3 reads TGCGCCAGCAGCCAAATACGGGGGGTCTCCTACAATGAGCAGTTCTTC. It specifies CASSQIRGVSYNEQFF.